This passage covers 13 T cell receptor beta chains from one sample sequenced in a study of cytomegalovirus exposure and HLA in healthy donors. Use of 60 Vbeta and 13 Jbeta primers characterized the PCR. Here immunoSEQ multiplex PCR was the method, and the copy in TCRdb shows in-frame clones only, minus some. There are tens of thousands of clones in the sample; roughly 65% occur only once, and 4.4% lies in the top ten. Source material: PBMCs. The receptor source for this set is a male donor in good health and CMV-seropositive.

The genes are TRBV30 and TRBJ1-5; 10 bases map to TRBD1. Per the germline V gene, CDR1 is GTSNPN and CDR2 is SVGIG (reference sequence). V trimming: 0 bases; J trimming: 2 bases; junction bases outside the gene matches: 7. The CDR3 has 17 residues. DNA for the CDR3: TGTGCCTGGAGTGTACTGTCCGGGACAGGGGGCAATCAGCCCCAGCATTTT. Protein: CAWSVLSGTGGNQPQHF.

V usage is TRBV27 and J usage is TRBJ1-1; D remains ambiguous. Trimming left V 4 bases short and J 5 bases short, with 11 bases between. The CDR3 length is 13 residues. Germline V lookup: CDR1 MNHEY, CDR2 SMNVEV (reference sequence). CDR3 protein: CASSSPRYTEAFF. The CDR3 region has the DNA TGTGCCAGCAGTTCCCCCCGCTATACTGAAGCTTTCTTT.

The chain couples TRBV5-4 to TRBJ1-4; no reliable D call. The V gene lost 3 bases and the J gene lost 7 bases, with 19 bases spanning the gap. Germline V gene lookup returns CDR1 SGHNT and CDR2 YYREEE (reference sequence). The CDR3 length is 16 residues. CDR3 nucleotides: TGTGCCAGCAGCTCAGGAAGGGAGACATGGGGTGAAAAACTGTTTTTT. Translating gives CASSSGRETWGEKLFF.

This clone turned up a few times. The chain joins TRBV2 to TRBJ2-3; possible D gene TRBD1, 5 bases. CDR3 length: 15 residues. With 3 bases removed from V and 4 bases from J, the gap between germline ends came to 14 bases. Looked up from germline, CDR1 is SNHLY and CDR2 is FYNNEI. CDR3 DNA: TGTGCCAGCAGTGAGGCGAGAATAGGGGCAGATACGCAGTATTTT. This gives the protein CASSEARIGADTQYF.

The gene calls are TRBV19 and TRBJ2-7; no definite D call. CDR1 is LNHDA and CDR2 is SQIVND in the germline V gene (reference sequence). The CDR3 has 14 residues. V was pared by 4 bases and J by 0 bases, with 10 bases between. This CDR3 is CASSTSDTSYEQYF. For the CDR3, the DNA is TGTGCCAGTAGTACCTCCGACACCTCCTACGAGCAGTACTTC.

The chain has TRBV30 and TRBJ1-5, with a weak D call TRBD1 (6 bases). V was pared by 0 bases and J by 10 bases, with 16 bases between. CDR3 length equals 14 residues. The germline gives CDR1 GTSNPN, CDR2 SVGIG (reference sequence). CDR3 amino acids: CAWSVGRGEQPQHF. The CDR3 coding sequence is TGTGCCTGGAGTGTAGGCAGGGGAGAACAACCCCAGCATTTT.

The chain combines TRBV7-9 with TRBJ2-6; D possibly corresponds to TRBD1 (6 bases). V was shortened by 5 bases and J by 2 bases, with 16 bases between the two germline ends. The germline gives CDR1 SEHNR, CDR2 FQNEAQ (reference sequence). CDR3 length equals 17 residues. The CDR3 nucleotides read TGTGCCAGCAGCCCCCGGGGCAACAGGGCTGGGGCCAACGTCCTGACTTTC. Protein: CASSPRGNRAGANVLTF.

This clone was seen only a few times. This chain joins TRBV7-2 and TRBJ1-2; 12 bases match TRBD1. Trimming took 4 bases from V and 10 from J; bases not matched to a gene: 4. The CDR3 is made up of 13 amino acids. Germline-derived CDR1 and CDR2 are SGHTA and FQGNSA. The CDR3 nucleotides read TGTGCCAGCAGCTCCGGGACAGGGGGCCTCTACACCTTC. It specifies CASSSGTGGLYTF.

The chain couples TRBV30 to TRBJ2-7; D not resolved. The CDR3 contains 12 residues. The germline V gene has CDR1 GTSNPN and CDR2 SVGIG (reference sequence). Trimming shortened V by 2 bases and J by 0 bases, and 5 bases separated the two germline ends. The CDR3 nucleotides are TGTGCCTGGAGTCCTAGCTCCTACGAGCAGTACTTC. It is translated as CAWSPSSYEQYF.

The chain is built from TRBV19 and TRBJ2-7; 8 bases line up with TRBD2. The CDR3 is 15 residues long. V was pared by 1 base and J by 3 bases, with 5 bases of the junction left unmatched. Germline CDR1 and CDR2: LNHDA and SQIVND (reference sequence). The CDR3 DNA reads TGTGCCAGTAGTATAGGAAGCGGGAGCGTCTACGAGCAGTACTTC. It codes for CASSIGSGSVYEQYF.

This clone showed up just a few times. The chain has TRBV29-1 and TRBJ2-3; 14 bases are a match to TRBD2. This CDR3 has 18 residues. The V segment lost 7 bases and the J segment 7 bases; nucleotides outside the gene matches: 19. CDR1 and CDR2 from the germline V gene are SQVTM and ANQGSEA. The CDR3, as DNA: TGCAGCGCCGCCGTCCCGGGACTAGCGGGAGTGTGGTTAAATACGCAGTATTTT. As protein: CSAAVPGLAGVWLNTQYF.

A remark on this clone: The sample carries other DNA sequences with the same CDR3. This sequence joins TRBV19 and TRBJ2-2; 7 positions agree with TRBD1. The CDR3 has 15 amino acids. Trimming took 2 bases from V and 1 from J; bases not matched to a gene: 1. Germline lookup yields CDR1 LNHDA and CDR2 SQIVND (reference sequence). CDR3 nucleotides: TGTGCCAGTAGTATAACAGGGGTGAACACCGGGGAGCTGTTTTTT. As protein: CASSITGVNTGELFF.

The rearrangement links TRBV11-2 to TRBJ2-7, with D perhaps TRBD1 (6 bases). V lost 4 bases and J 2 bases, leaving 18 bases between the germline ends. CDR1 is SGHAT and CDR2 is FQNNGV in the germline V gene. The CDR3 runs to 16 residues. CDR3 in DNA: TGTGCCAGCAGCTCCTGGACAGAAGAGAAGGCCTACGAGCAGTACTTC. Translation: CASSSWTEEKAYEQYF.